Included here is one T cell receptor (beta chain) sequence, with context. The data were taken from a study of blood T cell repertoires in COVID-19. Study in general: Both acute and convalescent COVID-19 samples were obtained from the United States, Italy and Spain. T cells, B-cell-depleted T cells, or PBMCs provided the cDNA or gDNA that served as material.

Original analysis: Amplified reference gene primers provided the basis for estimating nucleated cell counts. Repertoires were generated with immunoSEQ multiplex PCR, while TCRdb's copy carries only in-frame clones and drops some. The V and J calls and the clone size are those of that table, but D and trimming were determined from the DNA. The sample includes around 62,000 clones, about 94% of them seen just once. V was trimmed by 3 bases and J by 2 bases, leaving 18 bases between them. The CDR3 has 17 amino acids. Germline V CDR1 and CDR2: SGHNT, YYREEE (reference sequence). Sequenced input: peripheral blood. The receptor's source is a man aged 65 to 79 with active COVID-19. The rearrangement joins TRBV5-4 to TRBJ1-3, with D tentatively TRBD1 (6 bases). DNA for the CDR3: TGTGCCAGCAGCTCGCAGGGGCACAGACAAGCTGGAAACACCATATATTTT. Translated, it gives CASSSQGHRQAGNTIYF.